These T cell receptor beta chains were read from a single sample in a study of T cell responses to AZD1222 COVID-19 vaccine. TCRdb's copy holds only in-frame clones and misses some; the assay was immunoSEQ multiplex PCR. The sample lists around 140,000 clones, roughly 92% occurring once. This sample comprised peripheral blood, obtained 28 days after the second AZD1222 dose. These receptors all come from an adult who received the AZD1222 COVID-19 vaccine. CDR3s include the opening cysteine and the closing phenylalanine or tryptophan. Each record gives: clone size, D gene, V gene, J gene, CDR3 DNA, CDR3 protein. D genes are given only for firm matches. Clone size, where shown, is once, few, many, or a class for clones that have expanded.

>NA|NA|TRBV27|TRBJ1-1
TGTGCCAGCAGTTCAGGGCACACTGAAGCTTTCTTT
CASSSGHTEAFF
>NA|NA|TRBV4-1|TRBJ1-5
TGCGCCAGCAGCCCCCACAATGGCCAGCGAATCGGTAGCAATCAGCCCCAGCATTTT
CASSPHNGQRIGSNQPQHF
>NA|TRBD2|TRBV20-1|TRBJ2-1
TGCAGTGCTAGTAGCGGGGGGGGCTCCTACAATGAGCAGTTCTTC
CSASSGGGSYNEQFF
>NA|TRBD1|TRBV27|TRBJ1-6
TGTGCCAGCAGCCCGGGACAGACTAATTCACCCCTCCACTTT
CASSPGQTNSPLHF
>NA|NA|TRBV24-1|TRBJ1-2
TGTGCCACCAGTGATACCCTGAAGAAGGGCTACACCTTC
CATSDTLKKGYTF
>NA|NA|TRBV12-3/TRBV12-4|TRBJ1-1
TGTGCCAGCAGTTTAGGAGGTCGAGGTGAAGCTTTCTTT
CASSLGGRGEAFF
>NA|TRBD1|TRBV10-3|TRBJ1-2
TGTGCCACCGTGGACAGGGATAACTATGGCTACACCTTC
CATVDRDNYGYTF
>few|NA|TRBV19|TRBJ1-1
TGTGCCAGTAGTATTGCAGGATCGAACACTGAAGCTTTCTTT
CASSIAGSNTEAFF
>NA|TRBD2|TRBV5-4|TRBJ2-1
TGTGCCAGCAGCTTTGTGCTAGCGGGATACAATGAGCAGTTCTTC
CASSFVLAGYNEQFF
>NA|TRBD1|TRBV19|TRBJ1-1
TGTGCCAGTACCCCGGGGACAGGGATGTGGACTGAAGCTTTCTTT
CASTPGTGMWTEAFF
>NA|NA|TRBV9|TRBJ2-5
TGTGCCAGCAGCTCATGGGCCCAAACGGAGACCCAGTACTTC
CASSSWAQTETQYF
>NA|TRBD1|TRBV29-1|TRBJ1-3
TGCAACGTTGAAGAAGCGACAGGGGAGATGGGAAACACCATATATTTT
CNVEEATGEMGNTIYF
>once|TRBD1|TRBV30|TRBJ1-2
TGTGCCTGGGGGCCGGGACAGGGGGCTTTAGGCTACACCTTC
CAWGPGQGALGYTF
>NA|NA|TRBV7-2|TRBJ1-2
TGTGCCAGCAGCTTAGAGCAGGGACGCTACACCTTC
CASSLEQGRYTF
>NA|NA|TRBV7-2|TRBJ1-1
TGTGCCAGCAGCTCGACAGTCTCTGAAGCTTTCTTT
CASSSTVSEAFF
>few|NA|TRBV24-1|TRBJ2-2
TGTGCCACCAGTGATAGCTACAGGGCGGGCGTGGAGCTGTTTTTT
CATSDSYRAGVELFF
>once|NA|TRBV12-3/TRBV12-4|TRBJ1-1
TGTGCCAGCAGTTTGGCCAGGAACACTGAAGCTTTCTTT
CASSLARNTEAFF
>NA|NA|TRBV6-5|TRBJ1-1
TGTGCCAGTGGGAGGGGCGGGACTGAAGCTTTCTTT
CASGRGGTEAFF
>NA|TRBD2|TRBV7-2|TRBJ2-5
TGTGCCAGCAGCCGGCTGGCGGGGGGAGGAGAGACCCAGTACTTC
CASSRLAGGGETQYF
>NA|NA|TRBV20-1|TRBJ1-2
TGCAGTGCCCAGAATAACTATGGCTACACCTTC
CSAQNNYGYTF
>once|NA|TRBV3-1/TRBV3-2|TRBJ1-1
TGTGCCAGCAGCCAAGGGGCAGGGCACACTGAAGCTTTCTTT
CASSQGAGHTEAFF
>once|TRBD1|TRBV12-3/TRBV12-4|TRBJ1-2
TGTGCCAGCAGCCCGACAGGGCTTGGCTACACCTTC
CASSPTGLGYTF
>NA|NA|TRBV4-1|TRBJ2-1
TGCGCCAGCAGCCAAGGGGCGGAGAGGTCCTACAATGAGCAGTTCTTC
CASSQGAERSYNEQFF
>NA|NA|TRBV19|TRBJ1-5
TGTGCCAGTAGTCAAGGGGGTCTTCAGCCCCAGCATTTT
CASSQGGLQPQHF
>NA|NA|TRBV6-2/TRBV6-3|TRBJ2-4
TGTGCCAGCAGTCCAGCGCGCATTCAGTACTTC
CASSPARIQYF
>NA|NA|TRBV29-1|TRBJ1-2
TGCAGCGTTGAGCTAAACCGGGGTGGCTACACCTTC
CSVELNRGGYTF